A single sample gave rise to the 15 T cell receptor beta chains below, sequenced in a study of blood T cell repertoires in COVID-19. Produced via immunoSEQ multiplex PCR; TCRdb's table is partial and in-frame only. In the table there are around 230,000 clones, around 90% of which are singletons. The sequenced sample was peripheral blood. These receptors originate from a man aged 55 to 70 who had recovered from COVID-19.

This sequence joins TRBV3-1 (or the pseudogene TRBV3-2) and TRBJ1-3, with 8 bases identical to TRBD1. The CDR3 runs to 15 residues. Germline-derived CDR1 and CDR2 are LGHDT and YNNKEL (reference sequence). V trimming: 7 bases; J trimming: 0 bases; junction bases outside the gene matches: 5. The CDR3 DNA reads TGTGCCAGCACCTATACAGGGGGCTCTGGAAACACCATATATTTT. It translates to CASTYTGGSGNTIYF.

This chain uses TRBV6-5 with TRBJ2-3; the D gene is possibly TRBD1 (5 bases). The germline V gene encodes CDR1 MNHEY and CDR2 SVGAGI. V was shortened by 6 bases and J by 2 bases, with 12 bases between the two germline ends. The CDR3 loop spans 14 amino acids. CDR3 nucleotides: TGTGCCAGCAGCCGAGTGGGGCTCACAGATACGCAGTATTTT. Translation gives CASSRVGLTDTQYF.

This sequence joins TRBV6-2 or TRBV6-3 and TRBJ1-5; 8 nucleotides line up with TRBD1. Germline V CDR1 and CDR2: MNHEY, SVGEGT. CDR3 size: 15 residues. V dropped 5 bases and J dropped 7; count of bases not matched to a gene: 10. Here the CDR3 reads CASSETGVKGQPQHF. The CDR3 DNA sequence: TGTGCCAGCAGTGAGACAGGGGTTAAAGGGCAGCCCCAGCATTTT.

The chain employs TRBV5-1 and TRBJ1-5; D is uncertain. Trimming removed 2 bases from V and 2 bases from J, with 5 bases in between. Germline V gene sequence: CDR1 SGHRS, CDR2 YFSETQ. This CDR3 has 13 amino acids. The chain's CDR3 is CASSFFGNQPQHF. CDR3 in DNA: TGCGCCAGCAGCTTCTTTGGCAATCAGCCCCAGCATTTT.

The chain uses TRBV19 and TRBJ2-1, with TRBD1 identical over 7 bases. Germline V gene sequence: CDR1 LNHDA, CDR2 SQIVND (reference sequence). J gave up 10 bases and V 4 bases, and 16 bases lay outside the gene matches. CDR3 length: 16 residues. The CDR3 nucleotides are TGTGCCAGTAGTACAACCGGGACAGTCGTTCTAAGCGAGCAGTTCTTC. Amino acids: CASSTTGTVVLSEQFF.

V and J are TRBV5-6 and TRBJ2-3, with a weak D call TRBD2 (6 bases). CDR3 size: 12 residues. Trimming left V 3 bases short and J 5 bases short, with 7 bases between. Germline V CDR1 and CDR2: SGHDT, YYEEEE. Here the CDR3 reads CASSSGGDTQYF. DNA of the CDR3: TGTGCCAGCAGCTCCGGGGGAGATACGCAGTATTTT.

This CDR3 reads CASSSQGAMHYEQYF. In DNA, the CDR3 is TGCGCCAGCAGCAGCCAGGGGGCGATGCACTACGAGCAGTACTTC. The chain is built from TRBV5-1 and TRBJ2-7; TRBD1 aligns across 8 bases. The CDR3 contains 15 residues. V shed 4 bases, J shed 3 bases, and the junction held 9 bases outside the gene matches. Germline V gene sequence: CDR1 SGHRS, CDR2 YFSETQ.

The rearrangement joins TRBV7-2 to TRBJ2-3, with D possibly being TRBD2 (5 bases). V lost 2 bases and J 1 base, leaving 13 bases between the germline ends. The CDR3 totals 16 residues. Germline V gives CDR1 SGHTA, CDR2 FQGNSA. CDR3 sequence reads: CASSLWPRGGTDTQYF. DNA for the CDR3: TGTGCCAGCAGCTTATGGCCCCGGGGTGGCACAGATACGCAGTATTTT. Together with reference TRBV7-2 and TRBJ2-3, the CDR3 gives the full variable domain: GAGVSQSPSNKVTEKGKDVELRCDPISGHTALYWYRQSLGQGLEFLIYFQGNSAPDKSGLPSDRFSAERTGGSVSTLTIQRTQQEDSAVYLCASSLWPRGGTDTQYFGPGTRLTVL.

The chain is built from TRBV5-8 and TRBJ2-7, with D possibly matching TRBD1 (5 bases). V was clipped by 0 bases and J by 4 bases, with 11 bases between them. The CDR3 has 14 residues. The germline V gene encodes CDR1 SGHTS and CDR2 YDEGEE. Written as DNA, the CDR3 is TGTGCCAGCAGCTTGGAAGGGGTTAGGTACGAGCAGTACGTC. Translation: CASSLEGVRYEQYV.

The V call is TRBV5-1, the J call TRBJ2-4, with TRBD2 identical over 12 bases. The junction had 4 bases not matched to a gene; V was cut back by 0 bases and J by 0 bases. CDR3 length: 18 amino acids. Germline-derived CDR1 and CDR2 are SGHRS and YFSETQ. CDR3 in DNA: TGCGCCAGCAGCTTGGAGGGACTAGCGGGCTTAGCCAAAAACATTCAGTACTTC. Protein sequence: CASSLEGLAGLAKNIQYF.

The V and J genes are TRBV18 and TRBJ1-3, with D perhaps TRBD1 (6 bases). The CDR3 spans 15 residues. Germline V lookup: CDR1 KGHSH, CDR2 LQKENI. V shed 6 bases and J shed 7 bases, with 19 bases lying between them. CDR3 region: CASSPEGGYRNTIYF. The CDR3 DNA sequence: TGTGCCAGCTCCCCAGAGGGGGGGTACCGGAACACCATATATTTT. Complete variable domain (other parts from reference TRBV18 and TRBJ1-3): NAGVMQNPRHLVRRRGQEARLRCSPMKGHSHVYWYRQLPEEGLKFMVYLQKENIIDESGMPKERFSAEFPKEGPSILRIQQVVRGDSAAYFCASSPEGGYRNTIYFGEGSWLTVV.

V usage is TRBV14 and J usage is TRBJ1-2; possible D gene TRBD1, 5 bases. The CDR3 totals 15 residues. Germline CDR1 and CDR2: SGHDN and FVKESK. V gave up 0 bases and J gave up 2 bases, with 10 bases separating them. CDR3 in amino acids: CASSQDRGRNYGYTF. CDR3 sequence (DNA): TGTGCCAGCAGCCAAGATAGGGGCAGAAACTATGGCTACACCTTC.

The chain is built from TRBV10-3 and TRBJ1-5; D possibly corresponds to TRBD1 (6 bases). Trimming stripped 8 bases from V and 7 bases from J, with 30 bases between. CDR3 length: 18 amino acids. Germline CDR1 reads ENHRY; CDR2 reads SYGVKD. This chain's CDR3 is CAIGSGGEGVLRGQPQHF. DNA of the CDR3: TGTGCCATCGGAAGTGGAGGTGAGGGGGTGCTAAGGGGGCAGCCCCAGCATTTT.

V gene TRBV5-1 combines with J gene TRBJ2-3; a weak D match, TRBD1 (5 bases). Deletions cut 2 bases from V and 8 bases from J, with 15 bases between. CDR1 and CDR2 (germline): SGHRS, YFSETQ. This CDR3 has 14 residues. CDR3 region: CASSFARAVGTQYF. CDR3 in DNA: TGCGCCAGCAGCTTCGCCAGGGCGGTGGGTACGCAGTATTTT.

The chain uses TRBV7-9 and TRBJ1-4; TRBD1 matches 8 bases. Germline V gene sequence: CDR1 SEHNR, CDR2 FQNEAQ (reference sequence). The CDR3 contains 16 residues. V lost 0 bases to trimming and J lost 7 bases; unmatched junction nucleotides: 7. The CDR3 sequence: CASSLAQGAFGEKLFF. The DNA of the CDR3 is TGTGCCAGCAGCTTAGCCCAGGGGGCGTTTGGTGAAAAACTGTTTTTT.